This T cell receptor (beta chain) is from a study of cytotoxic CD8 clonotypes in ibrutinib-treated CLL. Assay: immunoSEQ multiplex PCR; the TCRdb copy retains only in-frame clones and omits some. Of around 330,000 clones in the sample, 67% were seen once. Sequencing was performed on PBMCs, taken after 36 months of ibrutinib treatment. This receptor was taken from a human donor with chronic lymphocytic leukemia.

The CDR3 sequence: CASSFLAGVWFF. The CDR3 DNA reads TGTGCCAGCAGTTTCCTAGCGGGAGTGTGGTTCTTC. This chain connects TRBV27 to TRBJ2-1, with TRBD2 matching over 10 bases. Trimming took 3 bases from V and 15 from J; bases not matched to a gene: 5. This CDR3 is built from 12 residues. Per the germline V gene, CDR1 is MNHEY and CDR2 is SMNVEV (reference sequence).